Following are 30 T cell receptor beta chains from one sample sequenced in a study of blood T cell repertoires in COVID-19. Clones were sequenced by immunoSEQ multiplex PCR, and TCRdb holds only the in-frame ones, with some missing. In the table there are about 220,000 clones, more than 75% of which are singletons. Sequencing was carried out using peripheral blood. These receptors originate from a human donor in a cohort sampled during active COVID-19.

A word on this clone: A junction end diverges from the germline sequence, so it may reflect a read error. V gene TRBV7-7 combines with J gene TRBJ2-1; 13 bases line up with TRBD2. The CDR3 is 16 residues long. The V gene's germline CDR1 is SSHAT and CDR2 FNYEAQ (reference sequence). CDR3 DNA: TGTGCTAGCAGCTTCTCTGGACTAGCGGGAGTCAATGAGCAGTTCTTC. Its protein is CASSFSGLAGVNEQFF.

V and J are TRBV7-2 and TRBJ1-4, with D perhaps TRBD1 (6 bases). V was trimmed by 5 bases and J by 4 bases, leaving 11 bases between them. This CDR3 is 14 amino acids long. Looked up from germline, CDR1 is SGHTA and CDR2 is FQGNSA. DNA for the CDR3: TGTGCCAGCAGCGAGGACAGATATAATGAAAAACTGTTTTTT. Translating gives CASSEDRYNEKLFF.

There are many counts of this clone. The chain recombines TRBV27 with TRBJ1-6; D is possibly TRBD1 (5 bases). The V end lost 3 bases, the J end lost 12 bases, and 15 bases lay between the germline ends. The CDR3 is 14 residues long. Germline CDR1 is MNHEY and CDR2 is SMNVEV (reference sequence). DNA for the CDR3: TGTGCCAGCAGTTTGCAGGGATCGTGGGTACCCCTCCACTTT. Translation: CASSLQGSWVPLHF.

V usage is TRBV19 and J usage is TRBJ2-1, with 7 bases lining up with TRBD1. The CDR3 has 16 residues. The V gene's germline CDR1 is LNHDA and CDR2 SQIVND (reference sequence). V lost 2 bases, J lost 4 bases, and 8 bases stayed unmatched. The CDR3, as DNA: TGTGCCAGTAGTATATCCGGGGACAGCCTTTACAATGAGCAGTTCTTC. This sequence encodes CASSISGDSLYNEQFF.

The chain is built from TRBV2 and TRBJ2-2; 7 bases are a match to TRBD1. Per germline, CDR1 SNHLY and CDR2 FYNNEI. With 4 bases clipped from V and 0 bases from J, the junction kept 5 bases outside the gene matches. The CDR3 covers 16 residues. The CDR3 sequence is CASSVRGPPNTGELFF. The CDR3 DNA reads TGTGCCAGCAGTGTAAGGGGGCCCCCGAACACCGGGGAGCTGTTTTTT.

As DNA, the CDR3 is TGTGCCAGTAGTATCAGGTGGAGCAGACAGGGAACGAACACCGGGGAGCTGTTTTTT. It encodes CASSIRWSRQGTNTGELFF. This chain links TRBV19 with TRBJ2-2; 7 nucleotides match TRBD1. There are 19 residues in the CDR3. Germline CDR1 reads LNHDA; CDR2 reads SQIVND (reference sequence). V was pared by 3 bases and J by 0 bases, with 13 bases of the junction left unmatched.

The V call is TRBV7-2, the J call TRBJ2-3; 7 positions agree with TRBD2. The CDR3 runs to 16 residues. The V and J ends lost 3 bases and 1 base, in that order; junction bases with no gene match: 7. Germline CDR1 SGHTA, CDR2 FQGNSA. CDR3 loop: CASSFLSGLGTDTQYF. The CDR3 DNA reads as TGTGCCAGCAGCTTCCTTAGCGGACTAGGCACAGATACGCAGTATTTT.

The rearrangement uses TRBV6-5 and TRBJ2-7, with D possibly TRBD1 on 6 matching bases. V was shortened by 5 bases and J by 4 bases, with 12 bases between the two germline ends. CDR3 length: 13 amino acids. CDR1 is MNHEY, CDR2 SVGAGI, per germline. This chain's CDR3 is CASSPGVGYEQYF. For the CDR3, the DNA is TGTGCCAGCAGTCCAGGGGTCGGGTACGAGCAGTACTTC.

The V and J genes are TRBV7-8 and TRBJ1-2, with D hard to call. The length of the CDR3 is 14 residues. Trimming left V 1 base short and J 6 bases short, with 12 bases between. Germline CDR1 and CDR2: SGHVS and FQNEAQ. The CDR3 loop reads CASSLVRGGNGYTF. The CDR3 DNA sequence: TGTGCCAGCAGCTTAGTTCGCGGAGGGAATGGCTACACCTTC. Looking up the rest from reference TRBV7-8 and TRBJ1-2 gives the full variable domain: GAGVSQSPRYKVAKRGQDVALRCDPISGHVSLFWYQQALGQGPEFLTYFQNEAQLDKSGLPSDRFFAERPEGSVSTLKIQRTQQEDSAVYLCASSLVRGGNGYTFGSGTRLTVV.

With regard to this clone: Distinct nucleotide sequences in the sample also encode this CDR3. The chain combines TRBV5-6 with TRBJ1-2; 7 bases line up with TRBD1. With V trimmed by 2 bases and J by 6 bases, 4 bases remained unmatched. CDR1 is SGHDT, CDR2 YYEEEE, per germline. The CDR3 has 13 amino acids. The CDR3 DNA follows: TGTGCCAGCAGCTTTAGGCAGGGGGATGGCTACACCTTC. Translation: CASSFRQGDGYTF.

V gene TRBV7-9 combines with J gene TRBJ1-1; 7 bases match TRBD1. The trim removed 5 bases at V and 3 bases at J, leaving 12 bases unmatched. CDR1 and CDR2 (germline): SEHNR, FQNEAQ (reference sequence). The CDR3 loop spans 16 amino acids. This chain's CDR3 is CASSETWDSYYTEAFF. CDR3 bases: TGTGCCAGCAGCGAAACCTGGGACAGCTATTACACTGAAGCTTTCTTT.

The chain carries TRBV13 and TRBJ2-7, with 9 nucleotides matching TRBD1. The CDR3 sequence is 14 residues long. Germline CDR1 is PRHDT and CDR2 is FYEKMQ (reference sequence). Losses at the gene ends were 4 bases for V and 3 bases for J; bases not matched to a gene: 4. The CDR3 DNA is TGTGCCAGCAGCTCCCAGGGACAGGGCTACGAGCAGTACTTC. As protein: CASSSQGQGYEQYF.

The DNA of the CDR3 is TGTGCCAGCAGCTCAGACAGGGCCTCCCGGACCCAGTACTTC. Translating it yields CASSSDRASRTQYF. The rearrangement links TRBV7-9 to TRBJ2-5; TRBD1 matches 7 bases. The CDR3 length is 14 residues. CDR1 is SEHNR, CDR2 FQNEAQ, per germline (reference sequence). V was pared by 4 bases and J by 7 bases, with 9 bases of the junction left unmatched. Supplemented by reference TRBV7-9 and TRBJ2-5, the full variable domain reads DTGVSQNPRHKITKRGQNVTFRCDPISEHNRLYWYRQTLGQGPEFLTYFQNEAQLEKSRLLSDRFSAERPKGSFSTLEIQRTEQGDSAMYLCASSSDRASRTQYFGPGTRLLVL.

The chain couples TRBV2 to TRBJ1-5, with D possibly matching TRBD1 (6 bases). CDR1 and CDR2 from the germline V gene are SNHLY and FYNNEI. V was cut by 3 bases and J by 6 bases, with 9 bases left in between. CDR3 length: 13 residues. Here the CDR3 DNA reads TGTGCCAGCAGTGATTTACAGGGTCAGCCCCAGCATTTT. Its translation is CASSDLQGQPQHF.

This clone was observed a handful of times. The rearrangement uses TRBV7-8 and TRBJ1-5; the D gene is possibly TRBD1 (5 bases). The CDR3 runs 13 residues. The germline V and J ends were trimmed by 5 bases and 6 bases, with 11 bases remaining between them. In germline, CDR1 is SGHVS, CDR2 FQNEAQ. The CDR3 DNA reads as TGTGCCAGCAGCCCCTCCCAGGGTCAGCCCCAGCATTTT. Translation: CASSPSQGQPQHF.

The rearrangement links TRBV19 to TRBJ1-5; no clear D. Germline CDR1 LNHDA, CDR2 SQIVND (reference sequence). This CDR3 contains 15 residues. The germline V and J ends were trimmed by 3 bases and 0 bases, with 9 bases remaining between them. DNA for the CDR3: TGTGCCAGTAGTATTTACAGAGATAGCAATCAGCCCCAGCATTTT. Residues: CASSIYRDSNQPQHF.

The chain has TRBV4-2 and TRBJ2-7; no reliable D call. The germline V and J ends were trimmed by 0 bases and 1 base, with 13 bases remaining between them. Germline loops: CDR1 LGHNA, CDR2 YNFKEQ. This CDR3 spans 16 amino acids. CDR3 loop: CASSQEVWADSYEQYF. Written as DNA, the CDR3 is TGTGCCAGCAGCCAAGAGGTATGGGCAGATTCCTACGAGCAGTACTTC.

The V and J genes are TRBV2 and TRBJ1-1; D remains ambiguous. The CDR3 extends over 13 amino acids. Trimming took 5 bases from V and 1 from J, leaving 8 bases between them. Germline loops: CDR1 SNHLY, CDR2 FYNNEI. The CDR3 region is CASSIGRNTEAFF. DNA of the CDR3: TGTGCCAGCAGTATTGGTAGGAACACTGAAGCTTTCTTT.

V usage is TRBV9 and J usage is TRBJ2-3, with 7 bases lining up with TRBD2. V shed 4 bases, J shed 5 bases, and the junction held 13 bases outside the gene matches. This CDR3 region has 16 residues. Germline lookup yields CDR1 SGDLS and CDR2 YYNGEE. In DNA form, the CDR3 reads TGTGCCAGCAGCCTCCAGACGGGAGGTTGGGTAGATACGCAGTATTTT. It is translated as CASSLQTGGWVDTQYF.

The chain is built from TRBV2 and TRBJ2-5; TRBD2 matches 9 bases. V gave up 6 bases and J gave up 5 bases; unmatched junction bases: 7. Germline loops: CDR1 SNHLY, CDR2 FYNNEI. The CDR3 is made up of 14 amino acids. The CDR3, as DNA: TGTGCCAGCAGACCTAGGACTAGCGAGGAGACCCAGTACTTC. It specifies CASRPRTSEETQYF.

This clone occurred once. J is TRBJ2-6 and V is TRBV5-1; D unresolved. CDR1 and CDR2 (germline): SGHRS, YFSETQ. The CDR3 extends over 17 amino acids. V was pared by 1 base and J by 0 bases, with 11 bases between. The CDR3 bases are TGCGCCAGCAGCTTGAATACGGGTAACTCTGGGGCCAACGTCCTGACTTTC. The encoded protein is CASSLNTGNSGANVLTF.

This clone has only a few counts. The V and J genes are TRBV4-1 and TRBJ2-2, with TRBD1 as a possible D gene (5 bases). The CDR3 totals 14 residues. Trimming left V 1 base short and J 6 bases short, with 9 bases between. Germline V gives CDR1 MGHRA, CDR2 YSYEKL. The CDR3 DNA reads as TGCGCCAGCAGCCAAGGCAGGGCGGCCGGGGAGCTGTTTTTT. It specifies CASSQGRAAGELFF.

This chain joins TRBV15 and TRBJ2-7, with D possibly TRBD1 on 5 matching bases. V gave up 0 bases and J gave up 3 bases, with 9 bases separating them. Germline V gene lookup returns CDR1 LNHNV and CDR2 YYDKDF (reference sequence). This CDR3 contains 14 residues. For the CDR3, the DNA is TGTGCCACCAGCAGAGATTTCAGGGACTACGAGCAGTACTTC. Translation: CATSRDFRDYEQYF.

The chain has TRBV3-1 (or the pseudogene TRBV3-2) and TRBJ2-7; D remains ambiguous. In germline, CDR1 is LGHDT, CDR2 YNNKEL (reference sequence). V dropped 7 bases and J dropped 7 bases, with 20 bases sitting between them. The CDR3 extends over 14 amino acids. CDR3 residues: CASTPNPSSVEQYF. In DNA, the CDR3 is TGTGCCAGCACCCCCAACCCCTCCTCGGTGGAGCAGTACTTC.

The genes are TRBV27 and TRBJ1-6; D is unclear. CDR3 length: 12 amino acids. CDR1 and CDR2 (germline): MNHEY, SMNVEV (reference sequence). Trimming left V 8 bases short and J 16 bases short, with 18 bases between. CDR3 sequence: CASHDPAGPLHF. CDR3 bases: TGTGCCAGCCACGACCCGGCAGGCCCACTCCACTTT.

The chain has TRBV5-1 and TRBJ2-5; a possible D gene is TRBD2 (6 bases). Germline CDR1 SGHRS, CDR2 YFSETQ. V was shortened by 0 bases and J by 2 bases, with 11 bases between the two germline ends. CDR3 length: 15 amino acids. CDR3 sequence (DNA): TGCGCCAGCAGCTTGGTGACTAGTAGGCAAGAGACCCAGTACTTC. Its protein is CASSLVTSRQETQYF. Full variable domain (rest looked up from reference TRBV5-1 and TRBJ2-5): KAGVTQTPRYLIKTRGQQVTLSCSPISGHRSVSWYQQTPGQGLQFLFEYFSETQRNKGNFPGRFSGRQFSNSRSEMNVSTLELGDSALYLCASSLVTSRQETQYFGPGTRLLVL.

The chain is built from TRBV5-1 and TRBJ2-3, with D uncertain. This CDR3 has 14 residues. V was trimmed by 5 bases and J by 2 bases, leaving 12 bases between them. Per the germline V gene, CDR1 is SGHRS and CDR2 is YFSETQ. The CDR3 DNA is TGCGCCAGCAGTTACAGCACATTCACAGATACGCAGTATTTT. It codes for CASSYSTFTDTQYF.

This chain connects TRBV18 to TRBJ1-1; 9 bases agree with TRBD1. Germline CDR1 KGHSH, CDR2 LQKENI. The CDR3 consists of 14 residues. J gave up 5 bases and V 3 bases, and 4 bases lay outside the gene matches. This CDR3 is CASSPSGQGTEAFF. The CDR3 nucleotides are TGTGCCAGCTCACCCTCGGGACAGGGAACTGAAGCTTTCTTT.

This chain connects TRBV19 to TRBJ1-6; TRBD1 agrees at 7 bases. This CDR3 is 15 amino acids long. Trimming removed 3 bases from V and 5 bases from J; junction bases left unmatched: 4. Germline lookup yields CDR1 LNHDA and CDR2 SQIVND (reference sequence). The CDR3 nucleotides are TGTGCCAGTAGTATGTACAGGGGAAATAATTCACCCCTCCACTTT. Translated, it gives CASSMYRGNNSPLHF.

This clone was counted once. This chain uses TRBV14 with TRBJ1-6; 7 nucleotides agree with TRBD1. The germline CDR1 and CDR2 sequences are SGHDN and FVKESK. The CDR3 sequence is 16 residues long. V was pared by 3 bases and J by 3 bases, with 5 bases of the junction left unmatched. The CDR3 DNA is TGTGCCAGCAGCCATCGGGACAGCCACTATAATTCACCCCTCCACTTT. Translation gives CASSHRDSHYNSPLHF.